Listed below are T cell receptor beta chains from one sample, sequenced in a study of CD8 T cells in Susac syndrome. One entry per CDR3 protein results from TCRdb running MiXCR on the immunoSEQ multiplex PCR reads. The data contain around 180,000 distinct CDR3 sequences, approximately 95% of them singletons. Sequencing was carried out using CD8+ T cells from PBMCs. These TCRs come from a human donor with multiple sclerosis. CDR3s include the opening cysteine and the closing phenylalanine or tryptophan. The order of the fields is J gene, clone size, V gene, D gene, CDR3 DNA, CDR3 protein. D genes are given only for firm matches. A clone size is listed for some rows: how often the clone was seen (once, few, many), or a class if it is expanded.

j_gene: TRBJ1-2
abundance: NA
v_gene: TRBV20-1
d_gene: NA
CDR3nt: TGCAGTGCTAGAGATCGGTTTGTAGGATGGGCATGGCCCTCCTATGGCTACACCTTC
CDR3aa: CSARDRFVGWAWPSYGYTF

j_gene: TRBJ2-7
abundance: NA
v_gene: TRBV18
d_gene: NA
CDR3nt: TGTGCCAGCTCAAGTCAGACAGACTACGAGCAGTACTTC
CDR3aa: CASSSQTDYEQYF

j_gene: TRBJ2-3
abundance: NA
v_gene: TRBV28
d_gene: TRBD1
CDR3nt: TGTGCCAGCAGCTTAACCAGGGGGAACACAGATACGCAGTATTTT
CDR3aa: CASSLTRGNTDTQYF

j_gene: TRBJ1-6
abundance: NA
v_gene: TRBV20-1
d_gene: NA
CDR3nt: TGCAGTGCTAGAGATCGGTCTGGGTATAATTCACCCCTCCACTTT
CDR3aa: CSARDRSGYNSPLHF

j_gene: TRBJ2-5
abundance: NA
v_gene: TRBV3-1
d_gene: NA
CDR3nt: TGTGCCAGCAGCCAAGATTTTGACAGGATCCAAGAGACCCAGTACTTC
CDR3aa: CASSQDFDRIQETQYF

j_gene: TRBJ2-7
abundance: NA
v_gene: TRBV7-9
d_gene: TRBD1
CDR3nt: TGTGCCAGCAACCCCACAGGGGGCGTATACGAGCAGTACTTC
CDR3aa: CASNPTGGVYEQYF

j_gene: TRBJ2-1
abundance: NA
v_gene: TRBV29-1
d_gene: NA
CDR3nt: TGCAGCGTGGTAACCGGGACGGGGAACAATGAGCAGTTCTTC
CDR3aa: CSVVTGTGNNEQFF

j_gene: TRBJ2-5
abundance: NA
v_gene: TRBV6-5
d_gene: TRBD2
CDR3nt: TGTGCCAGCAGTTACCACGGGGGGATTGGGGACCCGAGGGAGACCCAGTACTTC
CDR3aa: CASSYHGGIGDPRETQYF

j_gene: TRBJ2-1
abundance: NA
v_gene: TRBV24-1
d_gene: NA
CDR3nt: TGTGCCACCAGGGGGGGGCACTTCAATGAGCAGTTCTTC
CDR3aa: CATRGGHFNEQFF

j_gene: TRBJ2-7
abundance: NA
v_gene: TRBV12-3/TRBV12-4
d_gene: NA
CDR3nt: TGTGCCAGCAGTTCCCCGGGACACAAAGGAACCCCCTACGAGCAGTACTTC
CDR3aa: CASSSPGHKGTPYEQYF

j_gene: TRBJ1-1
abundance: NA
v_gene: TRBV2
d_gene: NA
CDR3nt: TGTGCCAGCAGTGACTGGAATACGAACACTGAAGCTTTCTTT
CDR3aa: CASSDWNTNTEAFF

j_gene: TRBJ1-2
abundance: NA
v_gene: TRBV20-1
d_gene: NA
CDR3nt: TGCAGTGCTAGTACCGGATATGGCTACACCTTC
CDR3aa: CSASTGYGYTF

j_gene: TRBJ1-5
abundance: NA
v_gene: TRBV25-1
d_gene: NA
CDR3nt: TGTGCCAGCAGGCCACCGGTACGGCCCCAGCATTTT
CDR3aa: CASRPPVRPQHF

j_gene: TRBJ2-7
abundance: NA
v_gene: TRBV29-1
d_gene: NA
CDR3nt: TGCAGCGTTGTAGTGACACACGAGCAGTACTTC
CDR3aa: CSVVVTHEQYF

j_gene: TRBJ2-3
abundance: NA
v_gene: TRBV3-1
d_gene: NA
CDR3nt: TGTGCCAGCAGCCAGGCCTTAGCGAGAAGCACAGATACGCAGTATTTT
CDR3aa: CASSQALARSTDTQYF

j_gene: TRBJ1-1
abundance: NA
v_gene: TRBV30
d_gene: NA
CDR3nt: TGTGCCTGGAGTATACTCCGGAGAGGAGGTTCTGAAGCTTTCTTT
CDR3aa: CAWSILRRGGSEAFF

j_gene: TRBJ2-5
abundance: NA
v_gene: TRBV10-3
d_gene: NA
CDR3nt: TGTGCCATCAGTGAGTCGACAGGCCAGAGAAGGGAGACCCAGTACTTC
CDR3aa: CAISESTGQRRETQYF

j_gene: TRBJ2-1
abundance: NA
v_gene: TRBV5-1
d_gene: TRBD2
CDR3nt: TGCGCCAGCAGAACTGCGATAGCGGGAGGCTCCTACAATGAGCAGTTCTTC
CDR3aa: CASRTAIAGGSYNEQFF

j_gene: TRBJ1-1
abundance: NA
v_gene: TRBV4-2
d_gene: TRBD1
CDR3nt: TGTGCCAGCAGAAGGGAGGGGGCCACTGAAGCTTTCTTT
CDR3aa: CASRREGATEAFF

j_gene: TRBJ1-5
abundance: NA
v_gene: TRBV2
d_gene: TRBD1
CDR3nt: TGTGCCAGCAGCCCAGGGGGAGGGCGTCAGCCCCAGCATTTT
CDR3aa: CASSPGGGRQPQHF

j_gene: TRBJ2-6
abundance: NA
v_gene: TRBV29-1
d_gene: NA
CDR3nt: TGCAGCGCTAGCCATTCGGCCAACGTCCTGACTTTC
CDR3aa: CSASHSANVLTF

j_gene: TRBJ2-7
abundance: NA
v_gene: TRBV7-2
d_gene: TRBD2
CDR3nt: TGTGCCAGCAGCTTTGGTGGCGGGAGTAGCTACGAGCAGTACTTC
CDR3aa: CASSFGGGSSYEQYF

j_gene: TRBJ2-5
abundance: NA
v_gene: TRBV20-1
d_gene: TRBD2
CDR3nt: TGCAGTGCTAAGCAGGCTAGCGGGGACCTGAACCAAGAGACCCAGTACTTC
CDR3aa: CSAKQASGDLNQETQYF

j_gene: TRBJ2-7
abundance: NA
v_gene: TRBV18
d_gene: NA
CDR3nt: TGTGCCAGCTCACCACCGCTGGCCTACGAGCAGTACTTC
CDR3aa: CASSPPLAYEQYF

j_gene: TRBJ1-4
abundance: NA
v_gene: TRBV15
d_gene: NA
CDR3nt: TGTGCCACCAGCAAGGACGCAACTAATGAAAAACTGTTTTTT
CDR3aa: CATSKDATNEKLFF

j_gene: TRBJ1-4
abundance: NA
v_gene: TRBV2
d_gene: TRBD1
CDR3nt: TGTGCCAGCAGACCTACGACAGGGATTAATGAAAAACTGTTTTTT
CDR3aa: CASRPTTGINEKLFF

j_gene: TRBJ2-1
abundance: once
v_gene: TRBV5-1
d_gene: TRBD2
CDR3nt: TGCGCCAGAAAAGCGGGACCCCCGTCGCGGCAGTTCTTC
CDR3aa: CARKAGPPSRQFF

j_gene: TRBJ2-7
abundance: once
v_gene: TRBV27
d_gene: NA
CDR3nt: TGTGCCAGCAGGCTGACAGCAGGGTCCTACGAGCAGTACTTC
CDR3aa: CASRLTAGSYEQYF

j_gene: TRBJ2-7
abundance: once
v_gene: TRBV12-3/TRBV12-4
d_gene: TRBD2
CDR3nt: TGTGCCAGCAGTTTTTTAGCGGGAGTGCGGCACGAGCAGTACTTC
CDR3aa: CASSFLAGVRHEQYF

j_gene: TRBJ1-5
abundance: once
v_gene: TRBV9
d_gene: NA
CDR3nt: TGTGCCAGCAGCGTAGGCGGCTCGTCTCAGCCCCAGCATTTT
CDR3aa: CASSVGGSSQPQHF

j_gene: TRBJ2-7
abundance: NA
v_gene: TRBV18
d_gene: TRBD1
CDR3nt: TGTGCCAGCTCAAGGACAGGGGCTCGCTACGAGCAGTACTTC
CDR3aa: CASSRTGARYEQYF

j_gene: TRBJ2-1
abundance: NA
v_gene: TRBV27
d_gene: NA
CDR3nt: TGTGCCAGCATAGGCACTTACAATGAGCAGTTCTTC
CDR3aa: CASIGTYNEQFF

j_gene: TRBJ2-2
abundance: NA
v_gene: TRBV9
d_gene: NA
CDR3nt: TGTGCCAGCAGCGTATTCGGGCCGCGCACCGGGGAGCTGTTTTTT
CDR3aa: CASSVFGPRTGELFF

j_gene: TRBJ1-5
abundance: NA
v_gene: TRBV5-6
d_gene: NA
CDR3nt: TGTGCCAGCAGCTTGGGAGGTGGGCCCCAGCATTTT
CDR3aa: CASSLGGGPQHF

j_gene: TRBJ2-3
abundance: NA
v_gene: TRBV6-1
d_gene: NA
CDR3nt: TGTGCCAGCAGTGCAACGGACGGCTCTAGCACAGATACGCAGTATTTT
CDR3aa: CASSATDGSSTDTQYF

j_gene: TRBJ2-2
abundance: NA
v_gene: TRBV29-1
d_gene: TRBD2
CDR3nt: TGCAGCGTTGTTCTCCCCTCGGGGGGCGGGGAGCTGTTTTTT
CDR3aa: CSVVLPSGGGELFF

j_gene: TRBJ2-1
abundance: NA
v_gene: TRBV6-2/TRBV6-3
d_gene: TRBD2
CDR3nt: TGTGCCAGCAGCCCTACCTTAGCGGGGGGCTCCTACAATGAGCAGTTCTTC
CDR3aa: CASSPTLAGGSYNEQFF

j_gene: TRBJ2-7
abundance: NA
v_gene: TRBV13
d_gene: NA
CDR3nt: TGTGCCAGCAGCTTAGGCTCGGGACTCTCGGGCCCCGAGCAGTACTTC
CDR3aa: CASSLGSGLSGPEQYF

j_gene: TRBJ2-1
abundance: NA
v_gene: TRBV30
d_gene: TRBD2
CDR3nt: TGTGCCTGTAGGCTAGCGGGGACCCCCGGTGAGCAGTTCTTC
CDR3aa: CACRLAGTPGEQFF